Each of the 23 T cell receptor beta chains below was sequenced from the same sample in a study of T cell repertoires in cytomegalovirus infection. TCRdb re-called the reads with MiXCR, one entry per CDR3 protein. The sample holds 600,000 to 800,000 distinct CDR3 sequences; 24% are singletons and the top ten take 7% to 9%. Sequenced input: CD8+ T cells from PBMCs. These receptors came from a human donor in good health (CMV status not recorded). Some clones in this sample may be carry-over from other donors' samples.

This clonotype was counted only a few times. V and J are TRBV11-2 and TRBJ1-5; D uncertain. There are 13 residues in the CDR3. The germline CDR1 and CDR2 sequences are SGHAT and FQNNGV. Trimming pared 3 bases from V and 7 bases from J, leaving 10 bases between. CDR3 amino acids: CASSLLLGQPQHF. The CDR3 DNA sequence: TGTGCCAGCAGCTTGCTCCTCGGGCAGCCCCAGCATTTT.

This clonotype came up a few times. The CDR3 nucleotides are TGCGCCAGCAGCCAAGATGCCGGGGAGCTGTTTTTT. Residues: CASSQDAGELFF. The rearrangement uses TRBV4-1 and TRBJ2-2; D unresolved. The CDR3 runs 12 residues. V was pared by 0 bases and J by 6 bases, with 2 bases between. Germline V gene lookup returns CDR1 MGHRA and CDR2 YSYEKL.

This rearrangement joins TRBV28 to TRBJ1-4; 7 nucleotides match TRBD1. CDR3 length: 15 amino acids. From germline, CDR1 is MDHEN and CDR2 SYDVKM. The junction had 12 bases not matched to a gene; V was cut back by 11 bases and J by 3 bases. The CDR3 is CAGKQGQGANEKLFF. CDR3 DNA sequence: TGTGCCGGAAAACAGGGGCAAGGAGCTAATGAAAAACTGTTTTTT.

This clonotype was observed at least ten times. The chain joins TRBV12-3 or TRBV12-4 to TRBJ2-7; D not certain. The CDR3 is 15 amino acids. V was trimmed by 6 bases and J by 3 bases, leaving 18 bases between them. CDR3 sequence (DNA): TGTGCCAGCAGCCTCGGGTATATGGGTAACTACGAGCAGTACTTC. Its protein product is CASSLGYMGNYEQYF.

The genes are TRBV12-3 or TRBV12-4 and TRBJ1-5; the D gene is possibly TRBD1 (5 bases). V was clipped by 4 bases and J by 0 bases, with 10 bases between them. The CDR3 runs 15 residues. The CDR3 spells CASSSRDYSNQPQHF. CDR3 in DNA: TGTGCCAGCAGTTCCCGGGACTATAGCAATCAGCCCCAGCATTTT.

This clonotype has at least ten counts. The chain employs TRBV11-3 and TRBJ1-1, with D hard to call. With 5 bases removed from V and 3 bases from J, the gap between germline ends came to 10 bases. The CDR3 spans 13 residues. The germline V gene has CDR1 SGHNT and CDR2 YENEEA. CDR3: CASSKYLDTEAFF. CDR3 bases: TGTGCCAGCAGCAAATATCTTGACACTGAAGCTTTCTTT.

V is TRBV6-5 and J is TRBJ1-2; D call uncertain. The germline CDR1 and CDR2 sequences are MNHEY and SVGAGI. Trimming cost V 0 bases and J 2 bases, with 13 bases left between them. The CDR3 loop spans 16 amino acids. The CDR3 reads CASSYSAGPLNYGYTF. The CDR3 bases are TGTGCCAGCAGTTACTCCGCCGGACCCCTCAACTATGGCTACACCTTC.

This clonotype occurred many times. The gene calls are TRBV28 and TRBJ1-1, with TRBD1 matching 7 bases. V lost 6 bases, J lost 4 bases, and 17 bases stayed unmatched. Germline CDR1 is MDHEN and CDR2 is SYDVKM. This CDR3 has 17 amino acids. Here the CDR3 reads CASRGGALRDSGTEAFF. In DNA form, the CDR3 reads TGTGCCAGCAGGGGAGGGGCTTTGAGGGACAGTGGCACTGAAGCTTTCTTT.

At least ten counts were recorded for this clonotype. The rearrangement joins TRBV7-3 to TRBJ1-1; D is ambiguous. V lost 1 base and J lost 1, with 10 bases in between. The CDR3 spans 15 residues. CDR1 and CDR2 from the germline V gene are SGHTA and FQGTGA. CDR3 sequence reads: CASSLIRMKNTEAFF. The CDR3 bases are TGTGCCAGCAGCTTAATCCGGATGAAGAACACTGAAGCTTTCTTT.

This clonotype was recorded at least ten times. CDR3 loop: CASSRRRDRSSYEQYF. In DNA form, the CDR3 reads TGTGCCAGCAGTAGAAGACGGGACAGGAGCTCCTACGAGCAGTACTTC. This rearrangement joins TRBV7-6 to TRBJ2-7, with 8 positions matching TRBD1. The CDR3 loop spans 16 amino acids. With 6 bases clipped from V and 0 bases from J, the junction kept 10 bases outside the gene matches. Germline CDR1 is SGHVS and CDR2 is FNYEAQ.

This clonotype came up a few times. The chain combines TRBV12-3 or TRBV12-4 with TRBJ1-1, with D perhaps TRBD1 (5 bases). This CDR3 is 16 amino acids long. With 1 base removed from V and 1 base from J, the gap between germline ends came to 13 bases. The CDR3 coding sequence is TGTGCCAGCAGTTTAGGGGGGTGGGGAGGGAACACTGAAGCTTTCTTT. Protein: CASSLGGWGGNTEAFF.

J is TRBJ2-5 and V is TRBV6-2 or TRBV6-3; TRBD2 might be the D (5 bases). Germline CDR1 is MNHEY and CDR2 is SVGEGT. The V end was cut by 3 bases, the J end by 0 bases, with 8 bases between. The CDR3 sequence is 14 residues long. The CDR3 here is CASSYSEYQETQYF. CDR3 nucleotides: TGTGCCAGCAGTTATAGCGAGTACCAAGAGACCCAGTACTTC.

In regard to this clonotype: A much larger clone differs by one base, so this may be a read error. The rearrangement links TRBV7-3 to TRBJ1-1; no reliable D call. V lost 4 bases, J lost 1 base, and 10 bases lay in between. The CDR3 extends over 14 amino acids. Germline lookup yields CDR1 SGHTA and CDR2 FQGTGA. CDR3 sequence reads: CASSSTWPNTEAFF. CDR3 DNA: TGTGCCAGCAGCTCGACATGGCCGAACACTGAAGCTTTCTTT.

Concerning this clonotype: A much larger clone lies a single base off, so this may be a read error. The chain couples TRBV12-3 or TRBV12-4 to TRBJ2-7, with a possible D match to TRBD1 (6 bases). V gave up 5 bases and J gave up 2 bases, with 16 bases separating them. The CDR3 is made up of 15 amino acids. The CDR3, as DNA: TGTGCCAGCAGTCCCCCCGGGACATGTCCCTACGAGCAGTACGTC. It yields the protein CASSPPGTCPYEQYV.

This clonotype has ten or more counts. V and J are TRBV7-9 and TRBJ2-1, with D hard to call. Between the trimmed V and J ends, which lost 4 bases and 9 bases, there was a span of 19 bases. The CDR3 runs 15 residues. Per germline, CDR1 SEHNR and CDR2 FQNEAQ (reference sequence). CDR3 region: CASSSRPTQTGEQFF. The CDR3 DNA reads TGTGCCAGCAGCTCAAGACCGACCCAAACGGGTGAGCAGTTCTTC.

This clonotype was recorded a few times. The chain recombines TRBV29-1 with TRBJ2-3, with TRBD1 identical over 7 bases. The CDR3 sequence is 13 residues long. V dropped 6 bases and J dropped 2; count of bases not matched to a gene: 5. CDR1 and CDR2 from the germline V gene are SQVTM and ANQGSEA. The CDR3 is CSVPGQYTDTQYF. CDR3 coding DNA: TGCAGCGTCCCGGGACAGTACACAGATACGCAGTATTTT.

The sample holds a few counts of this clonotype. This chain connects TRBV25-1 to TRBJ1-6; D uncertain. Germline CDR1 is MGHDK and CDR2 is SYGVNS. The CDR3 contains 16 residues. Trimming pared 4 bases from V and 6 bases from J, leaving 16 bases between. CDR3 residues: CASSAPGAPFNSPLHF. CDR3 nucleotide sequence: TGTGCCAGCAGTGCCCCGGGAGCTCCCTTTAATTCACCCCTCCACTTT.

Many counts were recorded for this clonotype. The chain is built from TRBV7-6 and TRBJ2-1, with 10 bases fitting TRBD2. The CDR3 is 15 amino acids. Germline values: CDR1 SGHVS, CDR2 FNYEAQ. V was clipped by 4 bases and J by 4 bases; unmatched bases: 4. CDR3 coding DNA: TGTGCCAGCAGCTCAACTAGCGGGGAGTACAATGAGCAGTTCTTC. This encodes CASSSTSGEYNEQFF.

This clonotype was seen a handful of times. The chain recombines TRBV7-9 with TRBJ2-1; D might be TRBD1 or TRBD2, each matching 5 bases. Germline CDR1 is SEHNR and CDR2 is FQNEAQ (reference sequence). The CDR3 has 13 amino acids. Trimming cost V 6 bases and J 6 bases, with 12 bases left between them. The CDR3 loop reads CASRPGGGNEQFF. The CDR3 region has the DNA TGTGCCAGCAGACCTGGTGGGGGCAATGAGCAGTTCTTC.

This clonotype was counted ten times or more. The DNA of the CDR3 is TGTGCCAGCAGCTTAGCTAGACAGGGGTATGATAATGAAAAACTGTTTTTT. Translating it yields CASSLARQGYDNEKLFF. The J gene is TRBJ1-4, the V gene TRBV7-8, with 8 bases lining up with TRBD1. J was trimmed by 4 bases and V by 0 bases; bases with no gene match: 7. The CDR3 runs to 17 residues. The germline V gene has CDR1 SGHVS and CDR2 FQNEAQ.

This clonotype has more than one count but fewer than ten. This chain links TRBV20-1 with TRBJ1-1; D remains ambiguous. With 2 bases removed from V and 2 bases from J, the gap between germline ends came to 15 bases. Germline V lookup: CDR1 DFQATT, CDR2 SNEGSKA (reference sequence). The CDR3 spans 15 residues. CDR3 sequence reads: CSARPLTYLNTEAFF. For the CDR3, the DNA is TGCAGTGCTAGACCCCTGACTTACCTAAACACTGAAGCTTTCTTT.

For this clonotype: The junction and the germline gene differ at one end; a read error may be behind it. The V and J genes are TRBV7-2 and TRBJ2-5, with D perhaps matching TRBD2 (6 bases). Germline values: CDR1 SGHTA, CDR2 FQGNSA. This CDR3 contains 15 residues. The CDR3 reads CASSLSGETQETLYF. CDR3 DNA sequence: TGTGCCAGCAGCCTTTCGGGGGAGACCCAAGAGACCCTGTACTTC.

Regarding this clonotype: An end of the junction does not agree with germline; a read error may underlie this. The chain carries TRBV5-6 and TRBJ1-6; D is unclear. There are 16 residues in the CDR3. CDR1 and CDR2 from the germline V gene are SGHDT and YYEEEE. The CDR3 region has the DNA TGTGCCAGCAGCCACGGAAGACTGAGCTATAATTCACTCCTCCACTTT. Amino acid sequence: CASSHGRLSYNSLLHF.